These 22 T cell receptor beta chains share one sample of origin, sequenced in a study of regulatory T cells in long-lasting Graves disease. The TCR beta library used iRepertoire HTBI primers with Arm-PCR amplification of CDR3. TCRdb reprocessed the multiplex PCR reads with MiXCR, giving one entry per CDR3 protein. This table has 500,000 to 700,000 distinct CDR3 sequences, approximately 31% appearing once. The sample's time point: persistent/refractory GD, antithyroid drugs over 5 years with positive TRAb. RNA isolated from PBMCs was used to make the TCR library. The sample was peripheral blood mononuclear cells (PBMCs), taken when the disease was refractory, from a patient treated with antithyroid drugs. The receptors were gathered from a female donor with Graves disease.

The CDR3 loop is CASSYSSLAGGSYEQYF. In DNA form, the CDR3 reads TGTGCCAGCAGTTACTCGAGCCTAGCGGGAGGTTCCTACGAGCAGTACTTC. The rearrangement uses TRBV6-6 and TRBJ2-7; 11 bases fit TRBD2. The CDR3 spans 17 residues. V gave up 0 bases and J gave up 1 base; unmatched junction bases: 5. The germline V gene encodes CDR1 MNHNY and CDR2 SVGAGI (reference sequence).

This clonotype has just a few counts. The chain has TRBV18 and TRBJ2-6, with D hard to call. Trimming took off 3 bases at V and 0 bases at J, with 9 bases between the two ends. Germline values: CDR1 KGHSH, CDR2 LQKENI. This CDR3 is 16 amino acids long. CDR3 coding DNA: TGTGCCAGCTCACCTAGCCCGAGCTCTGGGGCCAACGTCCTGACTTTC. It codes for CASSPSPSSGANVLTF.

The table lists this clonotype with a few counts. V usage is TRBV19 and J usage is TRBJ1-1; D is perhaps TRBD1 (5 bases). Germline V gene lookup returns CDR1 LNHDA and CDR2 SQIVND (reference sequence). Trimming pared 8 bases from V and 5 bases from J, leaving 21 bases between. The CDR3 has 15 residues. In DNA form, the CDR3 reads TGTGCCAGTCTGAAAATCCGCTCGGGGGATACTGAAGCTTTCTTT. Translating it yields CASLKIRSGDTEAFF. Filled out from reference TRBV19 and TRBJ1-1, the complete variable domain reads DGGITQSPKYLFRKEGQNVTLSCEQNLNHDAMYWYRQDPGQGLRLIYYSQIVNDFQKGDIAEGYSVSREKKESFPLTVTSAQKNPTAFYLCASLKIRSGDTEAFFGQGTRLTVV.

The chain carries TRBV5-5 and TRBJ1-2; D is perhaps TRBD1 (5 bases). Germline assignment: CDR1 SGHKS and CDR2 YYEKEE (reference sequence). This CDR3 comprises 13 residues. Trimming shortened V by 4 bases and J by 5 bases, and 12 bases separated the two germline ends. In nucleotides, the CDR3 is TGTGCCAGCAGCCGACCAGGGAAGTATGGCTACACCTTC. Amino acids: CASSRPGKYGYTF.

Comments on this clonotype: A read error is possible here, since a much larger clone lies one base away. The V gene is TRBV11-2, the J gene TRBJ2-7; D ambiguous. Trimming shortened V by 1 base and J by 6 bases, and 13 bases separated the two germline ends. Germline CDR1 is SGHAT and CDR2 is FQNNGV. The CDR3 is made up of 14 amino acids. CDR3 sequence: CASSLVGRKGEQYF. The CDR3 DNA reads as TGTGCCAGCAGCTTAGTGGGCAGGAAGGGCGAGCAGTACTTC.

This clonotype has only a few counts. This chain's CDR3 is CASSLQGWDTEAFF. The CDR3 DNA is TGTGCCAGCAGCTTACAGGGTTGGGACACTGAAGCTTTCTTT. The chain links TRBV13 to TRBJ1-1, with D perhaps TRBD1 (5 bases). Per the germline V gene, CDR1 is PRHDT and CDR2 is FYEKMQ (reference sequence). The CDR3 sequence is 14 residues long. Trimming pared 2 bases from V and 3 bases from J, leaving 10 bases between. Filled out from reference TRBV13 and TRBJ1-1, the complete variable domain reads AAGVIQSPRHLIKEKRETATLKCYPIPRHDTVYWYQQGPGQDPQFLISFYEKMQSDKGSIPDRFSAQQFSDYHSELNMSSLELGDSALYFCASSLQGWDTEAFFGQGTRLTVV.

This clonotype was seen a handful of times. This chain uses TRBV11-2 with TRBJ2-1; 10 bases map to TRBD2. V lost 4 bases, J lost 4 bases, and 1 base stayed unmatched. Looked up from germline, CDR1 is SGHAT and CDR2 is FQNNGV. There are 14 residues in the CDR3. For the CDR3, the DNA is TGTGCCAGCAGCTCGACTAGCGGGTACAATGAGCAGTTCTTC. It encodes CASSSTSGYNEQFF. Variable domain in full (rest from reference TRBV11-2 and TRBJ2-1): EAGVAQSPRYKIIEKRQSVAFWCNPISGHATLYWYQQILGQGPKLLIQFQNNGVVDDSQLPKDRFSAERLKGVDSTLKIQPAKLEDSAVYLCASSSTSGYNEQFFGPGTRLTVL.

This clonotype was found many times. The V and J genes are TRBV27 and TRBJ2-5, with unresolved D. In germline, CDR1 is MNHEY, CDR2 SMNVEV (reference sequence). This CDR3 spans 13 amino acids. The germline V and J ends were trimmed by 3 bases and 5 bases, with 10 bases remaining between them. CDR3 in DNA: TGTGCCAGCAGTTTTCGACGGTGGGAGACCCAGTACTTC. It encodes CASSFRRWETQYF.

This clonotype has more than one count but fewer than ten. The chain joins TRBV10-3 to TRBJ1-2; 9 bases are a match to TRBD1. After removal of 4 bases from V and 6 bases from J, the junction contained 9 bases not matched to a gene. Germline-derived CDR1 and CDR2 are ENHRY and SYGVKD. The CDR3 runs to 15 residues. DNA of the CDR3: TGTGCCATCAGTGCCGGACCCGGGACAGGGAATGGCTACACCTTC. This codes for CAISAGPGTGNGYTF.

This clonotype was seen a few times. The chain is built from TRBV20-1 and TRBJ2-4; 8 bases align to TRBD2. This CDR3 is built from 14 residues. V lost 0 bases, J lost 6 bases, and 4 bases stayed unmatched. Germline CDR1 DFQATT, CDR2 SNEGSKA (reference sequence). The CDR3 loop reads CSAREAGVLNIQYF. The CDR3 coding sequence is TGCAGTGCTAGAGAAGCGGGAGTACTAAACATTCAGTACTTC.

This chain joins TRBV4-1 and TRBJ1-5; no definite D call. CDR1 is MGHRA, CDR2 YSYEKL, per germline. CDR3 length: 16 amino acids. Trimming stripped 0 bases from V and 5 bases from J, with 14 bases between. CDR3: CASSQERQGFDQPQHF. CDR3 DNA sequence: TGCGCCAGCAGCCAAGAACGGCAAGGATTCGATCAGCCCCAGCATTTT.

This clonotype has a single count. The gene calls are TRBV7-7 and TRBJ2-2; tentatively, D is TRBD2 (5 bases). V was shortened by 4 bases and J by 3 bases, with 12 bases between the two germline ends. The germline V gene has CDR1 SSHAT and CDR2 FNYEAQ (reference sequence). This CDR3 is 15 amino acids long. The CDR3 protein is CASSYAVEDTGELFF. Written as DNA, the CDR3 is TGTGCCAGCAGCTACGCGGTGGAGGACACCGGGGAGCTGTTTTTT.

This clonotype was seen more than once but under ten times. V gene TRBV20-1 combines with J gene TRBJ2-5; 7 bases match TRBD1. Germline V gene data show CDR1 as DFQATT and CDR2 as SNEGSKA (reference sequence). V shed 3 bases, J shed 1 base, and the junction held 8 bases outside the gene matches. The CDR3 covers 15 residues. CDR3: CSASLDRARQETQYF. The DNA of the CDR3 is TGCAGTGCTAGCCTCGACAGGGCCCGCCAAGAGACCCAGTACTTC.

The chain joins TRBV19 to TRBJ1-1, with D hard to call. Germline CDR1 reads LNHDA; CDR2 reads SQIVND (reference sequence). The CDR3 is 12 residues long. Trimming took 8 bases from V and 5 from J, leaving 12 bases between them. CDR3 loop: CASGRGQTEAFF. The CDR3 DNA is TGTGCCAGTGGTCGGGGTCAAACTGAAGCTTTCTTT.

This sequence joins TRBV20-1 and TRBJ1-2, with D possibly being TRBD1 (5 bases). Germline V gives CDR1 DFQATT, CDR2 SNEGSKA (reference sequence). V lost 6 bases to trimming and J lost 6 bases, with 8 bases between them. The CDR3 spans 10 residues. The CDR3 DNA sequence: TGCAGTGCGTGGGGGGATGGCTACACCTTC. This codes for CSAWGDGYTF.

The chain employs TRBV28 and TRBJ2-3; D may be TRBD2 (7 bases). CDR1 MDHEN and CDR2 SYDVKM come from the germline V gene. The V end was cut by 6 bases, the J end by 6 bases, with 16 bases between. The CDR3 covers 14 residues. The CDR3 is CASSRAGASDTQYF. The CDR3 DNA follows: TGTGCCAGCAGCAGGGCGGGGGCGAGCGATACGCAGTATTTT.

This clonotype was seen more than once but under ten times. One junction end does not reproduce the germline sequence, and a read error may be involved. This chain joins TRBV29-1 and TRBJ2-7, with 11 bases that match TRBD2. This CDR3 has 15 residues. CDR1 SQVTM and CDR2 ANQGSEA come from the germline V gene. The CDR3 DNA is TGCAGCGTTGAACTCGGACTAGCGGGCTTCTACGAGCTGTACTTC. It encodes CSVELGLAGFYELYF.

This clonotype was picked up many times. The genes are TRBV20-1 and TRBJ2-7, with TRBD1 identical over 9 bases. V trimming: 6 bases; J trimming: 5 bases; junction bases outside the gene matches: 8. CDR1 and CDR2 from the germline V gene are DFQATT and SNEGSKA (reference sequence). The CDR3 runs 13 residues. As DNA, the CDR3 is TGCAGTGCCGAGTGGGGACAGGGTGACGAGCAGTACTTC. Translation gives CSAEWGQGDEQYF.

This clonotype was seen more than once but under ten times. The chain is built from TRBV19 and TRBJ1-5; 12 bases line up with TRBD1. Germline V CDR1 and CDR2: LNHDA, SQIVND (reference sequence). There are 19 residues in the CDR3. Trimming cost V 5 bases and J 2 bases; bases outside gene matches: 13. The CDR3 nucleotides read TGTGCCAGTAGTTCCCCGGGACAGGGGGCGCGTCTTGGCAATCAGCCCCAGCATTTT. This sequence encodes CASSSPGQGARLGNQPQHF.

The CDR3 region has the DNA TGTGCCAGCAGCCTGTTAGTGGCCTACGAGCAGTACTTC. Translated: CASSLLVAYEQYF. The rearrangement uses TRBV25-1 and TRBJ2-7, with D unclear. V lost 6 bases, J lost 2 bases, and 11 bases lay in between. The CDR3 totals 13 residues. Germline CDR1 is MGHDK and CDR2 is SYGVNS.

This clonotype has a handful of counts. The V and J genes are TRBV29-1 and TRBJ1-1, with D unclear. The CDR3 consists of 12 residues. The V gene lost 5 bases and the J gene lost 3 bases, with 10 bases spanning the gap. The germline V gene has CDR1 SQVTM and CDR2 ANQGSEA. The CDR3 region has the DNA TGCAGCGTTACGGATGGGTACACTGAAGCTTTCTTT. This sequence encodes CSVTDGYTEAFF.

Concerning this clonotype itself: One base away lies a much larger clone, so this may be a sequencing read error. Since no conserved phenylalanine or tryptophan closes the CDR3, a read error is the likely cause. The gene calls are TRBV3-1 and TRBJ1-1; D gene ambiguous. Trimming shortened V by 4 bases and J by 1 base, and 10 bases separated the two germline ends. The CDR3 is made up of 14 amino acids. In germline, CDR1 is LGHDT, CDR2 YNNKEL (reference sequence). The CDR3 DNA follows: TGTGCCAGCAGCCGGGGAAACGCGAACACTGAAGCTTTCCTT. This gives the protein CASSRGNANTEAFL.